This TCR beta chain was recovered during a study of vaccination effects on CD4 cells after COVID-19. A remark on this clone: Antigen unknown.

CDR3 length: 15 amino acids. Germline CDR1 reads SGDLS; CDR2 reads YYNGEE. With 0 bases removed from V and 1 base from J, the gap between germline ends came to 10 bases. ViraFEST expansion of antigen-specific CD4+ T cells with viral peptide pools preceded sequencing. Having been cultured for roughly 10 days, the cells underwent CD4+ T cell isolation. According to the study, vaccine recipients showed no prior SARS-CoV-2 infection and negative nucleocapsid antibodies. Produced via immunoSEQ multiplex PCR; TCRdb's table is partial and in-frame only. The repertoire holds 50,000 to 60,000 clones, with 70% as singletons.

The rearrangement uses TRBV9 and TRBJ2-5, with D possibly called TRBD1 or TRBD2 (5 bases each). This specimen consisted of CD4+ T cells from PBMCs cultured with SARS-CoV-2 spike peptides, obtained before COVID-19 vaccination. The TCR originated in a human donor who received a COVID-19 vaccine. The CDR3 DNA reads TGTGCCAGCAGCGTAGGGACGGGACCCCAAGAGACCCAGTACTTC. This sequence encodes CASSVGTGPQETQYF. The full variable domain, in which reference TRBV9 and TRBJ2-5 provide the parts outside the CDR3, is DSGVTQTPKHLITATGQRVTLRCSPRSGDLSVYWYQQSLDQGLQFLIQYYNGEERAKGNILERFSAQQFPDLHSELNLSSLELGDSALYFCASSVGTGPQETQYFGPGTRLLVL.